This T cell receptor (beta chain) emerged from a study of blood T cell repertoires in COVID-19. V was clipped by 10 bases and J by 0 bases, with 10 bases between them. The CDR3 is 13 residues long. Germline CDR1 reads LNHDA; CDR2 reads SQIVND (reference sequence). Patients from Seattle were sampled longitudinally, starting during active infection. TCRdb's copy holds only in-frame clones and misses some; the assay was immunoSEQ multiplex PCR. The sample consists of a few hundred thousand clones, 90% of them appearing once. The sequence was collected from an older woman with COVID-19, enrolled during active disease. Sequenced material: peripheral blood. The chain is built from TRBV19 and TRBJ1-5; maybe TRBD1 (5 bases). As DNA, the CDR3 is TGTGCCACCGCAGGGTATAGCAATCAGCCCCAGCATTTT. Encoded protein: CATAGYSNQPQHF.